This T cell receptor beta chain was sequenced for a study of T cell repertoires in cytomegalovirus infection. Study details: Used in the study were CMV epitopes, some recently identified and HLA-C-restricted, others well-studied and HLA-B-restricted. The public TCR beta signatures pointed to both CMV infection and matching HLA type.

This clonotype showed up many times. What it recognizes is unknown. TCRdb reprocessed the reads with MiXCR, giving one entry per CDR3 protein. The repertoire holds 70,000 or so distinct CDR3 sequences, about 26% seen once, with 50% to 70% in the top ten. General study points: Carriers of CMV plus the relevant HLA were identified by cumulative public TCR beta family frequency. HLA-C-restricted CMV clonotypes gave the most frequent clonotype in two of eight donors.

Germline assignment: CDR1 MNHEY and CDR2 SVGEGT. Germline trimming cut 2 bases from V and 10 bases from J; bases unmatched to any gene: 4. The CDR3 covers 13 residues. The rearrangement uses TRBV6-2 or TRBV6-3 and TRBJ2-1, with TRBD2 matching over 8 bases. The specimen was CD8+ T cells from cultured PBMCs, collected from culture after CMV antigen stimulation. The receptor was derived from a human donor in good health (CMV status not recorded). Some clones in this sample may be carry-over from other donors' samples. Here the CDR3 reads CASSYGTSLEQFF. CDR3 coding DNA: TGTGCCAGCAGTTACGGGACTAGTCTCGAGCAGTTCTTC.